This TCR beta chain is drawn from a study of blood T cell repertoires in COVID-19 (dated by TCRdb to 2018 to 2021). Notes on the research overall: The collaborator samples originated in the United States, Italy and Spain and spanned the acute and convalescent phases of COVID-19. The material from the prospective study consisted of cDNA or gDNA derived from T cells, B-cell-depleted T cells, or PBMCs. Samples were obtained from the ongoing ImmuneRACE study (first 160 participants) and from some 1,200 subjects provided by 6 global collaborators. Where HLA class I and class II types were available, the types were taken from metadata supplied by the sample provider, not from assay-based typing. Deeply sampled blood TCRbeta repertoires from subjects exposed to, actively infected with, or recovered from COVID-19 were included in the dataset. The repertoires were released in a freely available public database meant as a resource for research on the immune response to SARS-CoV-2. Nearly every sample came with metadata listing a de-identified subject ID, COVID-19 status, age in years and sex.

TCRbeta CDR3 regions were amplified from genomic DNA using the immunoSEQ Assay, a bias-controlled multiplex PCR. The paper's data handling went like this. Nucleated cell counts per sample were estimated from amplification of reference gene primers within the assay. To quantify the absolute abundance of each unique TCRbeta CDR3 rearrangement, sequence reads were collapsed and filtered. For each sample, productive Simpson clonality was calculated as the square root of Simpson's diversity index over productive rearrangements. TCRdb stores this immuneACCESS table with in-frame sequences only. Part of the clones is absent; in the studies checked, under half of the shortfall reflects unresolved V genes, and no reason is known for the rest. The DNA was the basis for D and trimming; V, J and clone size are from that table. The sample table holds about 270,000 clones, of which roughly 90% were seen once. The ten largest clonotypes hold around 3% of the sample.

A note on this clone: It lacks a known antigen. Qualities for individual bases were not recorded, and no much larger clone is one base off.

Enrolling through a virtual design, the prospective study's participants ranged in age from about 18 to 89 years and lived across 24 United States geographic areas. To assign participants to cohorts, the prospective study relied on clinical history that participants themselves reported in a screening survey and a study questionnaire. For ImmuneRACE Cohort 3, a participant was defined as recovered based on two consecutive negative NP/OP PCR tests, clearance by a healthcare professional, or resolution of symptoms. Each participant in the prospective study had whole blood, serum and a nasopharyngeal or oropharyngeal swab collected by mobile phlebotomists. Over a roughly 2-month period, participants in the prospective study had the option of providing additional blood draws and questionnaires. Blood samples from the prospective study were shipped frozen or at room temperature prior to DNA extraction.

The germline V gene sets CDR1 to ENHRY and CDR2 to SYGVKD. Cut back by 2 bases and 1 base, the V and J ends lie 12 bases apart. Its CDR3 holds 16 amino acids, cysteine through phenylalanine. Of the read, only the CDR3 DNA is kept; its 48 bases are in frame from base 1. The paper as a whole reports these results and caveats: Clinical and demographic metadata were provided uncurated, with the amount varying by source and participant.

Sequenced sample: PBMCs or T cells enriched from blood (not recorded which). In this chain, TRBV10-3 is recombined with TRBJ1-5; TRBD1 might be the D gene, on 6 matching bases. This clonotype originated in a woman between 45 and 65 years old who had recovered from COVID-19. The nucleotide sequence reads TGTGCCATCAGTGAGCGAGGGGGAGACAGCAATCAGCCCCAGCATTTT. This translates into CAISERGGDSNQPQHF.